A selection of T cell receptor beta chains follows, all from one sample in a study of Ad26.COV2.S vaccination and SARS-CoV-2 variants. Libraries were prepared by immunoSEQ multiplex PCR; TCRdb keeps only in-frame clonotypes and omits some of them. The table includes approximately 240,000 clones, 85% to 90% detected once. The starting material was peripheral blood, obtained in a trial of Ad26.COV2.S vaccine versus placebo. These receptors were collected from a person between 18 and 60 years old who received the Ad26.COV2.S COVID-19 vaccine or a placebo. The CDR3 runs from the conserved cysteine through the conserved F or W. A D gene is named only where the DNA matches it firmly. Rows give clone size only sometimes, using once, few, many, or a class for an expanded clone.

D gene,CDR3 length,V gene,clone size,J gene,CDR3 protein,CDR3 DNA
TRBD1,13,TRBV4-1,-,TRBJ1-1,CASSPTGGRGAFF,TGCGCCAGCAGCCCAACAGGGGGGCGCGGAGCTTTCTTT
TRBD1,14,TRBV5-1,-,TRBJ2-3,CASSDRGGSDTQYF,TGCGCCAGCAGTGACAGGGGCGGTTCAGATACGCAGTATTTT
TRBD2,14,TRBV7-2,-,TRBJ2-5,CASSPTSGAETQYF,TGTGCCAGCAGCCCCACTAGCGGCGCGGAGACCCAGTACTTC
TRBD1,15,TRBV7-8,-,TRBJ1-2,CASSPRTGSSDGYTF,TGTGCCAGCAGCCCCAGGACAGGGTCCAGTGATGGCTACACCTTC
-,17,TRBV5-1,-,TRBJ2-3,CASSLGVWQGSSDTQYF,TGCGCCAGCAGCTTGGGGGTTTGGCAGGGTTCGTCAGATACGCAGTATTTT
-,16,TRBV7-8,-,TRBJ1-5,CASSHRRGRRNQPQHF,TGTGCCAGCAGCCATCGTCGGGGGCGTCGCAATCAGCCCCAGCATTTT
-,13,TRBV7-6,-,TRBJ2-7,CASSLQVSYEQYF,TGTGCCAGCAGCTTACAGGTATCCTACGAGCAGTACTTC
-,14,TRBV6-5,-,TRBJ2-7,CASSPGRERYEQYF,TGTGCCAGCAGCCCGGGACGGGAAAGATACGAGCAGTACTTC
-,16,TRBV18,-,TRBJ1-1,CASSPREPTLNTEAFF,TGTGCCAGCTCACCGAGGGAGCCGACCTTGAACACTGAAGCTTTCTTT
-,12,TRBV28,-,TRBJ2-7,CASWDGNYEQYF,TGTGCCAGCTGGGACGGGAACTACGAGCAGTACTTC
TRBD1,15,TRBV3-1/TRBV3-2,-,TRBJ2-7,CASSQEEGGFYEQYF,TGTGCCAGCAGCCAAGAAGAAGGGGGCTTCTACGAGCAGTACTTC
-,14,TRBV3-1/TRBV3-2,-,TRBJ2-3,CASDPTGGSDTQYF,TGTGCCAGCGACCCTACGGGGGGCAGTGATACGCAGTATTTT
TRBD1,16,TRBV6-5,-,TRBJ1-3,CASSYAQDRAGNTIYF,TGTGCCAGCAGTTACGCCCAGGACAGGGCTGGAAACACCATATATTTT
-,9,TRBV9,-,TRBJ2-1,CAEDHEQFF,TGTGCCGAGGACCATGAGCAGTTCTTC
-,20,TRBV6-2/TRBV6-3,-,TRBJ2-7,CASSYEVSSRRVESSYEQYF,TGTGCCAGCAGTTATGAGGTATCGAGTCGCCGGGTTGAGAGCTCCTACGAGCAGTACTTC
-,14,TRBV5-1,-,TRBJ2-1,CASSKGSGYNEQFF,TGCGCCAGCAGCAAAGGAAGCGGCTACAATGAGCAGTTCTTC
TRBD1,14,TRBV6-4,-,TRBJ2-4,CASSAGTGGDIQYF,TGTGCCAGCAGTGCCGGGACAGGGGGCGACATTCAGTACTTC
-,13,TRBV19,-,TRBJ1-4,CASRRRADEKLFF,TGTGCCAGTAGGAGGCGAGCCGATGAAAAACTGTTTTTT
TRBD1,16,TRBV6-2/TRBV6-3,-,TRBJ1-2,CASSPTGKGANYGYTF,TGTGCCAGCAGCCCCACAGGGAAGGGGGCCAACTATGGCTACACCTTC
TRBD1,15,TRBV28,-,TRBJ1-6,CASSSLTGSNSPLHF,TGTGCCAGCAGTTCACTGACAGGGAGCAATTCACCCCTCCACTTT
TRBD2,15,TRBV9,-,TRBJ2-1,CASSVSSGGYNEQFF,TGTGCCAGCAGCGTCTCTAGCGGGGGCTACAATGAGCAGTTCTTC
TRBD2,16,TRBV5-1,-,TRBJ2-2,CASSFKREGDTGELFF,TGCGCCAGCAGCTTTAAGCGGGAGGGAGACACCGGGGAGCTGTTTTTT
TRBD1,16,TRBV18,-,TRBJ2-1,CASSLLMTGINNEQFF,TGTGCCAGCTCCCTCCTTATGACAGGGATCAACAATGAGCAGTTCTTC
-,17,TRBV25-1,-,TRBJ1-4,CASSDRRNGPTNEKLFF,TGTGCCAGCAGTGACCGCCGAAACGGGCCGACTAATGAAAAACTGTTTTTT
-,14,TRBV27,-,TRBJ2-7,CASSQTATNYEQYF,TGTGCCAGCAGTCAGACAGCCACGAACTACGAGCAGTACTTC
TRBD1,14,TRBV30,-,TRBJ2-7,CAWTNPGTGYEQYF,TGTGCCTGGACAAATCCCGGGACAGGGTACGAGCAGTACTTC
-,15,TRBV27,few,TRBJ1-3,CASSLQARSGNTIYF,TGTGCCAGCAGTTTACAGGCCCGCTCTGGAAACACCATATATTTT
TRBD2,13,TRBV7-9,-,TRBJ2-1,CASSLVGGNEQFF,TGTGCCAGCAGCTTAGTGGGAGGGAATGAGCAGTTCTTC
TRBD2,17,TRBV18,-,TRBJ2-7,CASSPGLAGGGTYEQYF,TGTGCCAGCTCACCCGGGCTAGCGGGAGGAGGGACCTACGAGCAGTACTTC
TRBD1,13,TRBV3-1/TRBV3-2,-,TRBJ2-7,CASSRDSFYEQYF,TGTGCCAGCAGCCGGGACAGTTTCTACGAGCAGTACTTC
-,13,TRBV5-1,-,TRBJ2-7,CASSLGRDYEQYF,TGCGCCAGCAGCTTGGGCAGGGATTACGAGCAGTACTTC
-,16,TRBV27,-,TRBJ1-2,CASSPFEEGGWYGYTF,TGTGCCAGCAGTCCCTTTGAGGAGGGAGGATGGTATGGCTACACCTTC
-,16,TRBV4-1,-,TRBJ2-7,CASSQFLSDMTYEQYF,TGCGCCAGCAGCCAATTTTTGAGCGACATGACCTACGAGCAGTACTTC
TRBD1,17,TRBV5-1,once,TRBJ2-6,CASSPGQGYSGANVLTF,TGCGCCAGCAGTCCGGGACAGGGGTACTCTGGGGCCAACGTCCTGACTTTC
TRBD1,13,TRBV29-1,-,TRBJ2-7,CSVWTGIDYEQYF,TGCAGCGTTTGGACAGGGATCGACTACGAGCAGTACTTC
TRBD1,13,TRBV19,-,TRBJ1-5,CASADREAQPQHF,TGTGCCAGTGCTGACAGGGAGGCTCAGCCCCAGCATTTT
TRBD2,17,TRBV10-3,once,TRBJ2-7,CAISEPLASGGLGEQYF,TGTGCCATCAGTGAGCCCCTGGCTAGCGGGGGCCTCGGAGAGCAGTACTTC
TRBD1,13,TRBV28,-,TRBJ1-6,CASLQGANSPLHF,TGTGCCAGCTTACAGGGGGCCAATTCACCCCTCCACTTT
TRBD2,12,TRBV29-1,-,TRBJ2-3,CSSNGGTDTQYF,TGCAGCTCTAACGGGGGGACAGATACGCAGTATTTT
TRBD1,14,TRBV6-5,-,TRBJ2-7,CASSIGTVFYEQYF,TGTGCCAGCAGTATCGGGACAGTTTTCTACGAGCAGTACTTC
TRBD2,19,TRBV29-1,-,TRBJ2-5,CSVGPSRTSGSSNQETQYF,TGCAGCGTTGGACCCTCCAGGACTAGCGGGAGTTCCAACCAAGAGACCCAGTACTTC
TRBD1,18,TRBV4-3,-,TRBJ2-3,CASSSTDRGGVGTDTQYF,TGCGCCAGCAGCTCTACGGACAGGGGAGGAGTCGGCACAGATACGCAGTATTTT
TRBD2,16,TRBV6-2/TRBV6-3,-,TRBJ2-1,CASSPPGRDGFWEQFF,TGTGCCAGCAGTCCCCCGGGGAGGGACGGGTTCTGGGAGCAGTTCTTC
-,15,TRBV7-2,-,TRBJ1-3,CASSLGQASGNTIYF,TGTGCCAGCAGCTTAGGTCAAGCCTCTGGAAACACCATATATTTT
-,15,TRBV7-2,-,TRBJ1-5,CASSLGQGLNQPQHF,TGTGCCAGCAGCTTAGGACAAGGACTAAATCAGCCCCAGCATTTT
-,16,TRBV9,-,TRBJ1-1,CASSVGPSPGNTEAFF,TGTGCCAGCAGCGTAGGCCCCAGTCCGGGCAACACTGAAGCTTTCTTT